This T cell receptor beta chain is from a study of cytomegalovirus exposure and HLA in healthy donors. Points from the study as a whole: Researchers reported that a few CMV-associated chains were confirmed in vitro as CMV antigen-specific. Investigators reported about 160 TCR beta chains as tied to cytomegalovirus.

About this clone: Its target is unknown.

The CDR3 has 13 amino acids. Germline CDR1 and CDR2: MDHEN and SYDVKM. V gave up 4 bases and J gave up 0 bases, with 3 bases separating them. Clones were sequenced by immunoSEQ multiplex PCR, and TCRdb holds only the in-frame ones, with some missing. The sample has approximately 62,000 clones, about 90% seen once; the top ten hold 1% to 1.5%. The donors were members of the validation cohort, which comprised 90 to 150 subjects and was separate from the first cohort of fewer than 700 subjects. Material for sequencing was PBMCs. The gene calls are TRBV28 and TRBJ2-2; D unresolved. The receptor was derived from a woman in her late teens or twenties in good health and CMV-seronegative. In DNA form, the CDR3 reads TGTGCCAGCAGTTACACGAACACCGGGGAGCTGTTTTTT. It specifies CASSYTNTGELFF.